These 10 T cell receptor beta chains came from one sample sequenced in a study of cytomegalovirus exposure and HLA in healthy donors. Amplification used 60 Vbeta primers and 13 Jbeta primers. Some clones are missing from TCRdb's copy, which holds only in-frame ones; the method was immunoSEQ multiplex PCR. The sample holds fewer than 150,000 clones; over 60% are singletons and the top ten take 2%. The specimen was PBMCs. Source of these receptors: a young man in good health and CMV-seronegative.

V usage is TRBV27 and J usage is TRBJ2-1; 8 bases fit TRBD1. J gave up 2 bases and V 7 bases, and 4 bases lay outside the gene matches. The CDR3 contains 14 residues. Germline assignment: CDR1 MNHEY and CDR2 SMNVEV (reference sequence). The CDR3 region is CASTPDRAYNEQFF. The CDR3 nucleotides are TGTGCCAGCACCCCGGACAGGGCCTACAATGAGCAGTTCTTC.

V gene TRBV18 combines with J gene TRBJ1-1; D is unclear. From germline, CDR1 is KGHSH and CDR2 LQKENI. The CDR3 is made up of 13 amino acids. V gave up 2 bases and J gave up 5 bases, with 9 bases separating them. The CDR3 protein is CASSPGEGTEAFF. As DNA, the CDR3 is TGTGCCAGCTCACCAGGGGAGGGAACTGAAGCTTTCTTT. Full variable domain (rest looked up from reference TRBV18 and TRBJ1-1): NAGVMQNPRHLVRRRGQEARLRCSPMKGHSHVYWYRQLPEEGLKFMVYLQKENIIDESGMPKERFSAEFPKEGPSILRIQQVVRGDSAAYFCASSPGEGTEAFFGQGTRLTVV.

This clone was detected only once. The chain joins TRBV28 to TRBJ2-5; maybe TRBD2 (6 bases). The CDR3 extends over 13 amino acids. V lost 4 bases to trimming and J lost 0 bases, with 6 bases between them. Germline V lookup: CDR1 MDHEN, CDR2 SYDVKM. Written as DNA, the CDR3 is TGTGCCAGCAGTTGGGACTACCAAGAGACCCAGTACTTC. Residues: CASSWDYQETQYF.

This CDR3 reads CASSPPGNQPQHF. The CDR3 DNA follows: TGCGCCAGCAGCCCCCCAGGGAATCAGCCCCAGCATTTT. This rearrangement joins TRBV4-1 to TRBJ1-5; D possibly corresponds to TRBD1 (5 bases). The CDR3 is made up of 13 amino acids. The ends were cut back, 4 bases at V and 4 bases at J, with 8 bases in the middle. In germline, CDR1 is MGHRA, CDR2 YSYEKL.

V and J are TRBV10-1 and TRBJ2-5; D is possibly TRBD1 (5 bases). This CDR3 is 15 amino acids long. The germline V gene has CDR1 WNHNN and CDR2 SYGVQD (reference sequence). The V and J ends lost 3 bases and 5 bases respectively, with 16 bases between them. The CDR3 DNA reads TGCGCCAGCAGTGATTGGAACAGGCTACCCGAGACCCAGTACTTC. Translation gives CASSDWNRLPETQYF.

V gene TRBV12-2 combines with J gene TRBJ2-7; TRBD2 is the table's D call and was not checked against the DNA. TRBV12-2 is a listed pseudogene. This CDR3 is built from 18 residues. The CDR3 is CASRSCGSSGGSSYEQYF. In DNA form, the CDR3 reads TGTGCAAGTCGCTCGTGCGGATCGAGCGGGGGTAGCTCCTACGAGCAGTACTTC.

V and J are TRBV27 and TRBJ2-7, with 10 positions matching TRBD1. The V gene end was trimmed by 4 bases and the J gene end by 7 bases; junction bases not matched to a gene: 1. The CDR3 loop spans 12 amino acids. Germline loops: CDR1 MNHEY, CDR2 SMNVEV (reference sequence). Here the CDR3 reads CASSWTGGEQYF. The CDR3 DNA follows: TGTGCCAGCAGTTGGACAGGGGGAGAGCAGTACTTC.

This chain joins TRBV18 and TRBJ2-5, with 8 bases fitting TRBD2. The CDR3 is 16 amino acids. The germline gives CDR1 KGHSH, CDR2 LQKENI. The V and J ends lost 3 bases and 2 bases, in that order; junction bases with no gene match: 8. The CDR3 bases are TGTGCCAGCTCACCCCTAGCGGGTGGGGGTCAAGAGACCCAGTACTTC. Its protein is CASSPLAGGGQETQYF.

The chain combines TRBV6-1 with TRBJ1-4; a weak D match, TRBD1 (5 bases). The germline CDR1 and CDR2 sequences are MNHNS and SASEGT. The V end lost 7 bases, the J end lost 8 bases, and 11 bases lay between the germline ends. This CDR3 region has 12 residues. CDR3 region: CASTNRREKLFF. The CDR3 nucleotides read TGTGCCAGCACAAACAGGCGAGAAAAACTGTTTTTT.

The gene calls are TRBV6-5 and TRBJ1-4; no reliable D call. Germline CDR1 is MNHEY and CDR2 is SVGAGI. Trimming shortened V by 5 bases and J by 6 bases, and 13 bases separated the two germline ends. This CDR3 has 14 amino acids. The CDR3 reads CASSPTLRDEKLFF. CDR3 in DNA: TGTGCCAGCAGTCCTACCTTGCGGGATGAAAAACTGTTTTTT.